Given below is one T cell receptor beta chain in context. This entry comes from a study of glioma-infiltrating T cells after dendritic cell vaccination. Data came from immunoSEQ multiplex PCR; TCRdb stores just in-frame clones and leaves some out. The sample yields roughly 100,000 clones, roughly 79% seen once. CDR1 SGHDN and CDR2 FVKESK come from the germline V gene. The CDR3 has 14 amino acids. V was pared by 4 bases and J by 5 bases, with 7 bases of the junction left unmatched. All glioblastoma patients lacked an isocitrate dehydrogenase mutation. This sequence joins TRBV14 and TRBJ2-5; TRBD1 matches at 7 bases. The receptor comes from a human donor with glioblastoma. The input for sequencing was blood, taken before dendritic cell vaccination. CDR3 nucleotides: TGTGCCAGCAGCCTTACAGGGGATGGGGAGACCCAGTACTTC. It is translated as CASSLTGDGETQYF.